This T cell receptor (delta chain) was recorded in a study of delta chains in infants with herpesvirus infections. Study background: From birth, Ugandan infants were followed prospectively for primary CMV infection. The search targeted a public fetal Vdelta1/Vgamma8 clonotype after postnatal CMV infection.

This CDR3 is built from 24 residues. With 5 bases clipped from V and 0 bases from J, the junction kept 27 bases outside the gene matches. CDR1 TSWWSYY and CDR2 QGS come from the germline V gene. General study points: The public clonotype appeared only at the first post-infection time point and was absent in uninfected infants.

Worth noting for this clone: Its antigen is not identified. A read error is likely here: a far larger clone is one base away.

Reverse transcription of PBMC RNA used primers specific for the gamma and delta chains. TCRdb fed the RT-PCR reads into CATT to redo clone calling. The sample contains under 400 delta-chain clones, approximately 66% of which appear only once. The V call is TRDV1, the J call TRDJ1; 13 bases are shared with TRDD3. The receptor comes from a human donor who was a Ugandan infant, either HIV-exposed or HIV-unexposed (not recorded which). The sample consisted of peripheral blood, taken at time point 3 of longitudinal follow-up. In DNA form, the CDR3 reads TGTGCTCTTGGGACCCGGGCCTTCAGTGTGCCCTTACTGGGGGATACGCGAGACACCGATAAACTCATCTTT. This encodes CALGTRAFSVPLLGDTRDTDKLIF.